The rows below give T cell receptor beta chains drawn from one sample of a study of blood T cells in healthy people across ages. MiXCR, applied by TCRdb to the 5' RACE reads, yields one record per CDR3 protein. This sample has 1.5 million to 1.9 million distinct CDR3 sequences, with less than 45% found just once. The sequenced sample consisted of blood. The source is a woman aged 18-29 years in good health. Each CDR3 is given with its conserved first and last residue. A D gene is named only where the DNA matches it firmly. The listing skips clone size in some rows; elsewhere it reads once, few, many or a size class.

size: few
D: -
J: TRBJ2-5
length: 15
V: TRBV3-1
DNA: TGTGCCAGCAGCCAAGATCAGAGGGGCTGGAAGACCCAGTACTTC
CDR3: CASSQDQRGWKTQYF

size: few
D: -
J: TRBJ2-5
length: 13
V: TRBV5-8
DNA: TGTGCCAGCAGCTTCGGACATCAAGAGACCCAGTACTTC
CDR3: CASSFGHQETQYF

size: few
D: -
J: TRBJ2-1
length: 14
V: TRBV11-2
DNA: TGTGCCAGCAGCCCCGCAACAGGGCGGAATGAGCAGTTCTTC
CDR3: CASSPATGRNEQFF

size: -
D: -
J: TRBJ2-7
length: 15
V: TRBV25-1
DNA: TGTGCCAGCAGCCGACCCGGTGTGAGCTCCTACGAGCAGTACTTC
CDR3: CASSRPGVSSYEQYF

size: -
D: -
J: TRBJ1-6
length: 16
V: TRBV20-1
DNA: TGCAGTGCTAGAGACGTAGCAGAGGCTTACGGTTCACCCCTCCACTTT
CDR3: CSARDVAEAYGSPLHF

size: -
D: TRBD1
J: TRBJ1-1
length: 15
V: TRBV5-1
DNA: TGCGCCAGCAGCCCTCTGACAGGGGTGAACACTGAAGCTTTCTTT
CDR3: CASSPLTGVNTEAFF

size: once
D: -
J: TRBJ2-3
length: 14
V: TRBV9
DNA: TGTGCCAGCAGCGTAGGGGTGGGAGGAGATACGCAGTATTTT
CDR3: CASSVGVGGDTQYF

size: -
D: TRBD1
J: TRBJ2-7
length: 16
V: TRBV18
DNA: TGTGCCAGCTCACCATCGACAGGGGCGAGCTCCTACGAGCAGTACTTC
CDR3: CASSPSTGASSYEQYF

size: -
D: -
J: TRBJ2-1
length: 14
V: TRBV6-4
DNA: TGTGCCAGCAGTGACGCGGCGTCGGGGAATGAGCAGTTCTTC
CDR3: CASSDAASGNEQFF

size: -
D: -
J: TRBJ2-3
length: 14
V: TRBV20-1
DNA: TGCAGTGCTAGAGATTTAGGGCCCCTCGTTACGCAGTATTTT
CDR3: CSARDLGPLVTQYF

size: few
D: TRBD1
J: TRBJ1-1
length: 14
V: TRBV12-3/TRBV12-4
DNA: TGTGCCAGCAGGAACAGGGGTGGGGGGACTGAAGCTTTCTTT
CDR3: CASRNRGGGTEAFF

size: -
D: -
J: TRBJ1-2
length: 15
V: TRBV7-2
DNA: TGTGCCAGCAGCTTAGAGGCAACTTACGGCTATGGCTACACCTTC
CDR3: CASSLEATYGYGYTF

size: once
D: TRBD2
J: TRBJ2-7
length: 12
V: TRBV6-5
DNA: TGTGCCGGCAGCGGACTAGCTTACGAGCAGTACTTC
CDR3: CAGSGLAYEQYF

size: -
D: -
J: TRBJ2-1
length: 13
V: TRBV29-1
DNA: TGCAGCGTTGGGGGGGTCCTTGGGGTTGAGCAGTTCTTC
CDR3: CSVGGVLGVEQFF

size: -
D: -
J: TRBJ2-3
length: 15
V: TRBV12-3/TRBV12-4
DNA: TGTGCCAGCAGTTTGGAAGTTTCGAGCACAGATACGCAGTATTTT
CDR3: CASSLEVSSTDTQYF

size: -
D: -
J: TRBJ2-5
length: 14
V: TRBV11-3
DNA: TGTGCCAGCAGCTTAGGGGACGGCCCCAAGACCCAGTACTTC
CDR3: CASSLGDGPKTQYF

size: -
D: -
J: TRBJ2-7
length: 13
V: TRBV5-1
DNA: TGCGCCGGCAGCTTGGACAGTCGCTACGAGCAGTACTTC
CDR3: CAGSLDSRYEQYF

size: -
D: -
J: TRBJ2-3
length: 13
V: TRBV27
DNA: TGTGCCACCTGGCTGACCAGCACAGATACGCAGTATTTT
CDR3: CATWLTSTDTQYF

size: few
D: TRBD1
J: TRBJ2-1
length: 15
V: TRBV4-1
DNA: TGCGCCAGCAGCCAACCCTACAGGGGGAACAATGAGCAGTTCTTC
CDR3: CASSQPYRGNNEQFF

size: -
D: -
J: TRBJ2-7
length: 14
V: TRBV28
DNA: TGTGCCAGCAGTTTCGGACATTTCACCTACGAGCAGTACTTC
CDR3: CASSFGHFTYEQYF

size: -
D: -
J: TRBJ1-1
length: 14
V: TRBV9
DNA: TGTGCCAGCAGCGTAGGGTATTTGAACACTGAAGCTTTCTTT
CDR3: CASSVGYLNTEAFF

size: few
D: -
J: TRBJ2-1
length: 12
V: TRBV7-9
DNA: TGTGCCAGCAGCTCGGGCAGCAATGAGCAGTTCTTC
CDR3: CASSSGSNEQFF

size: -
D: -
J: TRBJ1-5
length: 13
V: TRBV29-1
DNA: TGCAGCGTGGGGGTGGGTAGCAATCAGCCCCAGCATTTT
CDR3: CSVGVGSNQPQHF

size: few
D: -
J: TRBJ2-7
length: 13
V: TRBV12-3/TRBV12-4
DNA: TGTGCCAGCAGTTTAGGGGTCAAGTACGAGCAGTACTTC
CDR3: CASSLGVKYEQYF

size: -
D: -
J: TRBJ1-1
length: 15
V: TRBV6-5
DNA: TGTGCCAGCAGTCGGGATCCGTATAGGAACACTGAAGCTTTCTTT
CDR3: CASSRDPYRNTEAFF

size: -
D: -
J: TRBJ2-1
length: 16
V: TRBV6-5
DNA: TGTGCCAGCAAAATACTAGGCTCCCGAATCAGCAATGAGCAGTTCTTC
CDR3: CASKILGSRISNEQFF

size: few
D: -
J: TRBJ2-7
length: 14
V: TRBV11-2
DNA: TGTGCCAGCAGCGAGTGGAGGTCCAACTACGAGCAGTACTTC
CDR3: CASSEWRSNYEQYF

size: few
D: TRBD1
J: TRBJ2-7
length: 14
V: TRBV29-1
DNA: TGCAGCGTCTCAGACAGGGGGCCGATTTACGAGCAGTACTTC
CDR3: CSVSDRGPIYEQYF

size: -
D: -
J: TRBJ2-2
length: 15
V: TRBV7-7
DNA: TGTGCTAGCAGCTCAGGAGCAATGAGGACCGGGGAGCTGTTTTTT
CDR3: CASSSGAMRTGELFF

size: few
D: TRBD1
J: TRBJ2-2
length: 15
V: TRBV20-1
DNA: TGCAGTGCAACGGGGACAGGGCGAGGGTTCGGGGAGCTGTTTTTT
CDR3: CSATGTGRGFGELFF

size: -
D: -
J: TRBJ2-1
length: 15
V: TRBV7-9
DNA: TGTGCCAGCACCGACACAGGGATTAACTACAATGAGCAGTTCTTC
CDR3: CASTDTGINYNEQFF